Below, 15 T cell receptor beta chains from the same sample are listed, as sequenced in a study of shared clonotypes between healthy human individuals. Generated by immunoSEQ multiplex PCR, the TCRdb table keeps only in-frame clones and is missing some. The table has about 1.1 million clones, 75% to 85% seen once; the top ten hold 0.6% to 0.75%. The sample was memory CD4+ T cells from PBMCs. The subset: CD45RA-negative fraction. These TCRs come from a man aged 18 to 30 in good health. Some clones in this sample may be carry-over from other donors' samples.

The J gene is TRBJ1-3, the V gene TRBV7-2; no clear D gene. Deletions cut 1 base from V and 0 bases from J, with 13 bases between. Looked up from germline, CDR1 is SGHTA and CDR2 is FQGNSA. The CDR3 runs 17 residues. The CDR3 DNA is TGTGCCAGCAGCTTAGTCGGCCAGGCGTACTCTGGAAACACCATATATTTT. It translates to CASSLVGQAYSGNTIYF.

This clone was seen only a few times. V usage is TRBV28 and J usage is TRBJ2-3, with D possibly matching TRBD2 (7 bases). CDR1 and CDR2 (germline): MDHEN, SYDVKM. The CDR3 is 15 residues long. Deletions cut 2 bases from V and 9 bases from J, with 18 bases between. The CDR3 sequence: CASSLVGGERRTQYF. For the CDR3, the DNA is TGTGCCAGCAGTTTAGTAGGGGGGGAGAGGAGAACGCAGTATTTT.

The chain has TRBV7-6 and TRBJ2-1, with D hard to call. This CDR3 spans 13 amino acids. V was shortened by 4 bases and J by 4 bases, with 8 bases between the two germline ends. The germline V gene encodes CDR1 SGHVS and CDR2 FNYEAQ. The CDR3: CASSSVNYNEQFF. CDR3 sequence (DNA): TGTGCCAGCAGCTCGGTCAATTACAATGAGCAGTTCTTC.

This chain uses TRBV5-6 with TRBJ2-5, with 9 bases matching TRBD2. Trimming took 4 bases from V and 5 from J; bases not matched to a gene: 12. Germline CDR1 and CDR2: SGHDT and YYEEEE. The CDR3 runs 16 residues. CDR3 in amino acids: CASSPFPRLAAETQYF. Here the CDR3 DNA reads TGTGCCAGCAGCCCTTTCCCGAGACTAGCGGCGGAGACCCAGTACTTC.

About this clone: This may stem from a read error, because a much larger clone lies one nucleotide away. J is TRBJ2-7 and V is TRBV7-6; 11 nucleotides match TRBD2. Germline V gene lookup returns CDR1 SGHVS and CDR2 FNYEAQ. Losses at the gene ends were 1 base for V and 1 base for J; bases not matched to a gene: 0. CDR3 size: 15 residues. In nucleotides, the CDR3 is TGTGCCAGCAGCTTAGGACTAGCGGGATCCTACGAGCAGTACTTC. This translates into CASSLGLAGSYEQYF.

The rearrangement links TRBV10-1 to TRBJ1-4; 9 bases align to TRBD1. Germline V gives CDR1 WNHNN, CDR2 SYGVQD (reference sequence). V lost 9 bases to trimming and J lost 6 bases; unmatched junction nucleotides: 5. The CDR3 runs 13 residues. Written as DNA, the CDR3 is TGCGCCAGAGGGACAGGGAAGGATGAAAAACTGTTTTTT. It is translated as CARGTGKDEKLFF.

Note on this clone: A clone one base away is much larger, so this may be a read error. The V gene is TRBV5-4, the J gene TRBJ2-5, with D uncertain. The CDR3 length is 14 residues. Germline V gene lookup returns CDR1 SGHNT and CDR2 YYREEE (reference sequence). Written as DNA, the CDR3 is TGTGCCAACAGCTTGGGCGCCCCGCAAGAGACCCAGTACTTC. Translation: CANSLGAPQETQYF.

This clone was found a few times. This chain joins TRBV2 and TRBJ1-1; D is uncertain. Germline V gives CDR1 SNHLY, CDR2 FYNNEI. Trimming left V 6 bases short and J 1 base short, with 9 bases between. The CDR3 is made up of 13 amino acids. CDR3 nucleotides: TGTGCCAGCAGCGGACTGGAGAACACTGAAGCTTTCTTT. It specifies CASSGLENTEAFF. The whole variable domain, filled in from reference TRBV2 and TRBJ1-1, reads EPEVTQTPSHQVTQMGQEVILRCVPISNHLYFYWYRQILGQKVEFLVSFYNNEISEKSEIFDDQFSVERPDGSNFTLKIRSTKLEDSAMYFCASSGLENTEAFFGQGTRLTVV.

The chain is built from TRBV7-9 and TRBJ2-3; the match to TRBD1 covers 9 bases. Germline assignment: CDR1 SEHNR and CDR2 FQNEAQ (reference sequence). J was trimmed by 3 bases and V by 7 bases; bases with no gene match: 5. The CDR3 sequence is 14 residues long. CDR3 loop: CASTRDRETDTQYF. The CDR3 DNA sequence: TGTGCCAGCACCCGGGACAGGGAGACAGATACGCAGTATTTT.

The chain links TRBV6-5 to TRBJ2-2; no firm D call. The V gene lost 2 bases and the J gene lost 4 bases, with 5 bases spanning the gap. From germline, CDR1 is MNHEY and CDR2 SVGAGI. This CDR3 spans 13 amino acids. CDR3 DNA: TGTGCCAGCAGTTACGGACCCACCGGGGAGCTGTTTTTT. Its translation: CASSYGPTGELFF.

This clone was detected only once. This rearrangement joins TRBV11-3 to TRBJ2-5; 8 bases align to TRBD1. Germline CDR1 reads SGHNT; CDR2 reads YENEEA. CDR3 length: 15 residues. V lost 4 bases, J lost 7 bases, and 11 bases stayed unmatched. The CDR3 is CASSSAGQGRATQYF. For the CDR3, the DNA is TGTGCCAGCAGCTCGGCAGGACAGGGAAGGGCGACCCAGTACTTC.

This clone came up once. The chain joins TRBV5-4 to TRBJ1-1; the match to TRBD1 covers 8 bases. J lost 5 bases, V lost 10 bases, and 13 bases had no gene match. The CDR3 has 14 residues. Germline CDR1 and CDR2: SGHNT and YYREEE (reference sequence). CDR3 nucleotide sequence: TGTGCCGGTAAGGACAGGGTAGAGAAAACTGAAGCTTTCTTT. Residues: CAGKDRVEKTEAFF.

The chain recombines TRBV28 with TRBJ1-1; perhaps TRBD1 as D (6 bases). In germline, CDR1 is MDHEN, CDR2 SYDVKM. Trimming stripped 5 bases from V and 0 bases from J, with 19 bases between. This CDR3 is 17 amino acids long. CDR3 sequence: CASSPWGGQPLNTEAFF. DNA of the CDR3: TGTGCCAGCAGTCCCTGGGGGGGGCAGCCTCTGAACACTGAAGCTTTCTTT. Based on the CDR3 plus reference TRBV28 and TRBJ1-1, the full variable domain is DVKVTQSSRYLVKRTGEKVFLECVQDMDHENMFWYRQDPGLGLRLIYFSYDVKMKEKGDIPEGYSVSREKKERFSLILESASTNQTSMYLCASSPWGGQPLNTEAFFGQGTRLTVV.

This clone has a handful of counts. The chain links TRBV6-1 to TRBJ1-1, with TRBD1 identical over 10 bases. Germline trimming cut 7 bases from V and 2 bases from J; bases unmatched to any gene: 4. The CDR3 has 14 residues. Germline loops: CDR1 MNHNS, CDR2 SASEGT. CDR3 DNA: TGTGCCAGCAATGGACAGGGGGTTAACACTGAAGCTTTCTTT. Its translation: CASNGQGVNTEAFF.

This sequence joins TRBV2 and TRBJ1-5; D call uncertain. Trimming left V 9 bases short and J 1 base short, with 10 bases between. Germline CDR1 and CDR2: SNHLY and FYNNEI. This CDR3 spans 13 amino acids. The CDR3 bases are TGTGCCAGTGGAGGCCAGAGCAATCAGCCCCAGCATTTT. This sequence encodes CASGGQSNQPQHF. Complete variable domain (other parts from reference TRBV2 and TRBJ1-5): EPEVTQTPSHQVTQMGQEVILRCVPISNHLYFYWYRQILGQKVEFLVSFYNNEISEKSEIFDDQFSVERPDGSNFTLKIRSTKLEDSAMYFCASGGQSNQPQHFGDGTRLSIL.